The sequence of this T cell receptor beta chain was determined in a study of OX40 agonist ivuxolimab in advanced cancers. Study-level results: Antigen specificity of clonally expanded peripheral T cells was not established. Researchers report that CD8+ T cells had, on average, more expanded clones than CD4+.

This clone was counted a single time. Its target is not known. Only in-frame clones appear in the TCRdb table, and some are missing; sequencing was by immunoSEQ multiplex PCR. The data contain about 64,000 clones, around 80% of them seen just once; the ten biggest clones take up over 2%. Germline V gene data show CDR1 as MDHEN and CDR2 as SYDVKM. The CDR3 is made up of 14 amino acids. The J segment lost 8 bases and the V segment lost 4 bases, leaving 8 bases of the junction unmatched. The V and J genes are TRBV28 and TRBJ1-2, with TRBD1 matching 9 bases. Sequences were derived from CD4+ or CD8+ T cells sorted from blood, sampled in a trial of the OX40 agonist ivuxolimab. The receptor was isolated from an adult with an advanced solid tumor such as melanoma, head and neck, liver or kidney cancer. The CDR3 is CASSSNRGRGGYTF. DNA of the CDR3: TGTGCCAGCAGTTCAAACAGGGGGCGGGGAGGCTACACCTTC.